This T cell receptor beta chain derives from a study of OX40 agonist ivuxolimab in advanced cancers. Findings and caveats of the study: The study did not work out the antigen specificity of the expanded peripheral T cells. Among patients with partial responses at 0.1-3.0 mg/kg, clonal expansion was among the lowest.

Germline lookup yields CDR1 MDHEN and CDR2 SYDVKM. The CDR3 length is 15 residues. J lost 7 bases, V lost 3 bases, and 8 bases had no gene match. TCRdb's copy holds only in-frame clones and misses some; the assay was immunoSEQ multiplex PCR. The table records 55,000 to 65,000 clones, 80% to 95% of them present only once. As regards this clone: Its matching antigen is unknown.

Sequences were derived from CD4+ or CD8+ T cells sorted from blood, sampled in a trial of the OX40 agonist ivuxolimab. The rearrangement uses TRBV28 and TRBJ2-7, with 11 bases identical to TRBD2. The clonotype originates from an adult with an advanced solid tumor such as melanoma, head and neck, liver or kidney cancer. The CDR3: CASSFLAGGLREQYF. CDR3 bases: TGTGCCAGCAGTTTCTTAGCGGGGGGGCTAAGGGAGCAGTACTTC.